The present entry profiles one T cell receptor (beta chain) with its context. Which antigen it targets is not known. The source of the sample is a study of monozygotic twins with inflammatory bowel disease (dated by TCRdb to about 2019). Context from the whole study: The complete study included 28 monozygotic twin pairs: 19 IBD-discordant Danish pairs and nine German pairs, of which four were IBD-concordant and five were IBD-discordant. The search for disease-associated traits relied mainly on comparing IBD patients with their genetically identical healthy co-twins within discordant pairs. Each individual had, on average, about 151 000 unique TCRalpha sequences and 181 000 unique TCRbeta sequences available for analysis.

General study outcomes and caveats: Repertoire similarity did not differ between concordant and discordant twins, which could be due to limited statistical power. The results gave no support for a single strong signal or clonotype linked to IBD. IBD patients had lower TCRbeta repertoire diversity, measured by the inverse Simpson index, than their healthy co-twins. Different T cell subtypes could not be distinguished in the analysis. Differing immunosuppressive treatments among patients may have added background noise and inter-individual variability to the repertoires. Compared with healthy twins, IBD patients shared fewer clonotypes with other individuals, and the difference was most pronounced in patients with signs of disease activity.

Libraries were made using 5' RACE. Each TCR library was prepared from around 3,400 ng of total RNA. For each sample, cDNA was synthesized in eight separate reactions using SMARTScribe reverse transcriptase. During cDNA synthesis, template switching was used to introduce unique molecular identifiers that contained a 6-nucleotide sample barcode. Amplification of TCRalpha and TCRbeta cDNA involved two nested PCRs of around 15 and 9 cycles, and each PCR was followed by bead purification. Before amplification, the cDNA was both treated with uracil DNA-glycosylase and purified with the QIAquick PCR purification kit. The second PCR added Illumina TruSeq-compatible adapters along with sample-specific barcodes. TapeStation and Qubit were used to check library quality and concentration, and 5 ng of each library was pooled. Sequencing of pooled libraries was carried out on an Illumina HiSeq2500 single-index Rapid Run using 2 x 100 bp reads and custom sequencing primers. The original methods were these. MiGEC version 1.2.6 was used for UMI-based consensus assembly to correct PCR and sequencing errors. MiXCR version 2.1.1 handled V(D)J alignment, clonotype assembly and CDR3 extraction. Gene usage, clonotype sharing and MAIT/NKT TCR abundance were normalised by analysing the top 1000, 10 000 and 20 000 clonotypes per sample. Diversity was computed as the inverse Simpson index with the vegan R package after downsampling to 27 000 UMIs. Statistical testing used paired Mann-Whitney U tests on the discordant twin pairs and applied Benjamini-Hochberg correction for multiple testing. Following TCRdb reprocessing, every CDR3 protein sequence forms one entry, and DNA is not provided. TCRdb, not the authors, supplied the V and J calls. Per the sample table, the count is more than 100,000 distinct CDR3 sequences. The ten most abundant clones make up under 2.5% of the sample.

The CDR3, cysteine through phenylalanine, is 13 amino acids long. The coding DNA is unavailable. From a lookup of the germline V gene (reference sequence), CDR1 and CDR2 are LNHNV and YYDKDF. From each donor, a roughly 2.5 ml peripheral blood sample was collected into PAXgene tubes and stored at -80 degrees C. Without any T cell sorting, total RNA was extracted from whole blood using the PAXgene blood miRNA kit on an automated QIAcube. Peripheral blood from monozygotic twin pairs, either concordant or discordant for inflammatory bowel disease, underwent deep TCRalpha and TCRbeta repertoire profiling that used unique molecular barcoding. Smoking habits were recorded for all twin pairs, and individuals were classified as current, former or never smokers.

This TCR was recovered from a human donor with ulcerative colitis or Crohn's disease, or a healthy co-twin of an affected twin (not recorded which). Sample: blood. The V and J genes are TRBV15 and TRBJ2-2; checking the TCRdb D call of TRBD1 is not possible without DNA. CDR3 region: CATSGTLTGELFF.